These T cell receptor beta chains were read from a single sample in a study of neurological immune-mediated disorders. TCRdb ran MiXCR on the 5' RACE reads and lists one entry per CDR3 protein. Here the sample spans approximately 50,000 distinct CDR3 sequences, more than 3.5% being singletons. What was sequenced was PBMCs. Receptors were obtained from a man aged 55 to 70 with multiple sclerosis. Each CDR3 is given with its conserved first and last residue. The order of the fields is CDR3 length, V gene, J gene, CDR3 protein.

length: 16; V: TRBV4-1; J: TRBJ2-7; CDR3: CASKVRDREPLGEQYF
length: 12; V: TRBV20-1; J: TRBJ2-2; CDR3: CSARGTAGELFF
length: 11; V: TRBV12-3/TRBV12-4; J: TRBJ2-1; CDR3: CASRLGGEQFF
length: 14; V: TRBV7-9; J: TRBJ2-5; CDR3: CASSLRGVGETQYF
length: 16; V: TRBV20-1; J: TRBJ2-1; CDR3: CSATLPLSGKYNEQFF
length: 16; V: TRBV5-6; J: TRBJ2-2; CDR3: CASSFGMAGGTGELFF
length: 12; V: TRBV20-1; J: TRBJ1-1; CDR3: CSFGQGDTEAFF
length: 15; V: TRBV3-1; J: TRBJ1-6; CDR3: CASSQGARGSSPLHF
length: 14; V: TRBV20-1; J: TRBJ1-2; CDR3: CRARGPGRIEGYTF
length: 18; V: TRBV4-1; J: TRBJ2-4; CDR3: CASSQVPKLQGAGNIQYF
length: 15; V: TRBV15; J: TRBJ2-2; CDR3: CATSRVAGGTGELFF
length: 14; V: TRBV10-3; J: TRBJ1-1; CDR3: CAIRKGGGNTEAFF
length: 13; V: TRBV20-1; J: TRBJ1-1; CDR3: CSVNHRKGTEAFF
length: 14; V: TRBV20-1; J: TRBJ1-2; CDR3: CSVQTLGSEGGYTF
length: 13; V: TRBV19; J: TRBJ1-2; CDR3: CASSEGQNYGYTF
length: 15; V: TRBV2; J: TRBJ1-5; CDR3: CASSDPRIGNQPQHF
length: 16; V: TRBV20-1; J: TRBJ1-6; CDR3: CSANGQRTGRDSPLHF
length: 11; V: TRBV7-9; J: TRBJ2-7; CDR3: CASSLDGEQYF
length: 11; V: TRBV12-3/TRBV12-4; J: TRBJ2-3; CDR3: CASSHPDTQYF
length: 13; V: TRBV28; J: TRBJ2-4; CDR3: CASSLGTGNIQYF
length: 13; V: TRBV27; J: TRBJ1-1; CDR3: CASSPSTGLKAFF
length: 13; V: TRBV19; J: TRBJ2-1; CDR3: CASSRGTSGKQFF
length: 15; V: TRBV6-5; J: TRBJ2-2; CDR3: CASTDRSTNTGELFF
length: 13; V: TRBV5-1; J: TRBJ1-2; CDR3: CASSLPGTYGYTF